These 9 T cell receptor beta chains share one sample of origin, sequenced in a study of Ad26.COV2.S vaccination and SARS-CoV-2 variants. This table comes from immunoSEQ multiplex PCR, and its TCRdb copy is limited to in-frame clones, with some not included. This table has approximately 340,000 clones, around 90% appearing once. The sample here was peripheral blood, taken after recovery from COVID-19. These TCRs come from a human donor who had recovered from COVID-19.

The V and J genes are TRBV6-5 and TRBJ2-7; 7 bases agree with TRBD2. J was trimmed by 5 bases and V by 8 bases; bases with no gene match: 9. This CDR3 is built from 13 residues. The germline V gene has CDR1 MNHEY and CDR2 SVGAGI. This chain's CDR3 is CASGLAGVNEQYF. In DNA, the CDR3 is TGTGCCAGCGGGTTGGCGGGGGTGAACGAGCAGTACTTC.

V is TRBV27 and J is TRBJ1-5; D gene unclear. The CDR3 has 13 amino acids. The germline CDR1 and CDR2 sequences are MNHEY and SMNVEV (reference sequence). The ends were cut back, 5 bases at V and 5 bases at J, with 10 bases in the middle. CDR3 DNA: TGTGCCAGCAGTCCCGGACCGGATCAGCCCCAGCATTTT. It translates to CASSPGPDQPQHF.

V and J are TRBV10-3 and TRBJ2-2; D gene uncertain. V was clipped by 2 bases and J by 2 bases, with 9 bases between them. The CDR3 runs to 15 residues. CDR1 is ENHRY and CDR2 is SYGVKD in the germline V gene. CDR3 nucleotide sequence: TGTGCCATCAGTGAGAACACAGCAAACACCGGGGAGCTGTTTTTT. This translates into CAISENTANTGELFF.

CDR3 coding DNA: TGTGCCAGCAGCCTCCGACAGGGTTTAGGTGGAAACACCATATATTTT. This encodes CASSLRQGLGGNTIYF. The chain is built from TRBV7-6 and TRBJ1-3; TRBD1 matches at 7 bases. CDR1 and CDR2 (germline): SGHVS, FNYEAQ. CDR3 length equals 16 residues. V was clipped by 5 bases and J by 3 bases; unmatched bases: 10.

Turning to this clone: A read error may account for a junction end that differs from germline. The sample holds other DNA sequences that translate to the same CDR3. V is TRBV7-3 and J is TRBJ1-1; no firm D call. Germline lookup yields CDR1 SGHTA and CDR2 FQGTGA. The CDR3 runs to 13 residues. CDR3 bases: TGTGCCAGCAGTTTAACGGGGAGAACTGAAGCTTTCTTT. The encoded protein is CASSLTGRTEAFF.

The rearrangement uses TRBV5-1 and TRBJ2-5; perhaps TRBD2 as D (6 bases). Trimming pared 6 bases from V and 4 bases from J, leaving 22 bases between. Germline V CDR1 and CDR2: SGHRS, YFSETQ. The CDR3 runs to 16 residues. The DNA for the CDR3 is TGCGCCAGCATCCCGGGTCCCGGGAGCCTAGGAGAGACCCAGTACTTC. Its protein is CASIPGPGSLGETQYF.

Comment on this clone: Other DNA sequences from this sample encode an identical CDR3 as well. The chain uses TRBV3-1 (or the pseudogene TRBV3-2) and TRBJ1-1; D not resolved. Trimming removed 1 base at V and 0 bases at J, with 3 bases between. There are 13 residues in the CDR3. Germline-derived CDR1 and CDR2 are LGHDT and YNNKEL (reference sequence). The DNA for the CDR3 is TGTGCCAGCAGCCAAGTTATGAACACTGAAGCTTTCTTT. Protein product: CASSQVMNTEAFF.

This chain joins TRBV3-1 (or the pseudogene TRBV3-2) and TRBJ1-5; D is uncertain. Per the germline V gene, CDR1 is LGHDT and CDR2 is YNNKEL (reference sequence). Deletions cut 1 base from V and 3 bases from J, with 4 bases between. The CDR3 runs 13 residues. CDR3 coding DNA: TGTGCCAGCAGCCAAGTCTTCAATCAGCCCCAGCATTTT. Protein: CASSQVFNQPQHF.

This sequence joins TRBV6-2 or TRBV6-3 and TRBJ1-5; 12 bases map to TRBD1. The V segment lost 0 bases and the J segment 0 bases; nucleotides outside the gene matches: 12. Germline V gene data show CDR1 as MNHEY and CDR2 as SVGEGT. This CDR3 is 21 amino acids long. The chain's CDR3 is CASSYSASRGTGGGSNQPQHF. CDR3 DNA: TGTGCCAGCAGTTACTCGGCTTCTCGGGGGACAGGGGGCGGTAGCAATCAGCCCCAGCATTTT.